This passage covers 17 T cell receptor beta chains from one sample sequenced in a study of beta chain features in type 1 diabetes. Findings of the study overall: Shorter TCRB CDR3s, moderately but significantly so, marked every one of the four CD4+ subsets in Type 1 diabetes patients.

Their antigen targets remain unknown. TCRB transcripts that were expressed got sequenced, as all of the isolated RNA had been reverse transcribed. Libraries were prepared by immunoSEQ multiplex PCR; TCRdb keeps only in-frame clonotypes and omits some of them. The sample records about 180,000 clones, 7.8% being singletons. Sequenced material: central memory CD4+ T cells from blood. Source of these receptors: a woman in her 40s with type 1 diabetes.

This chain uses TRBV9 with TRBJ2-2, with TRBD2 matching over 10 bases. V was clipped by 0 bases and J by 7 bases; unmatched bases: 3. CDR1 and CDR2 from the germline V gene are SGDLS and YYNGEE. The CDR3 has 15 amino acids. The CDR3 sequence is CASSVVAGGGGELFF. DNA of the CDR3: TGTGCCAGCAGCGTAGTAGCGGGAGGTGGCGGGGAGCTGTTTTTT.

V gene TRBV29-1 combines with J gene TRBJ1-2; tentatively, D is TRBD1 (6 bases). There are 16 residues in the CDR3. CDR1 is SQVTM and CDR2 is ANQGSEA in the germline V gene. Trimming removed 2 bases from V and 1 base from J, with 17 bases in between. The CDR3 region is CSVELGRGLGNYGYTF. CDR3 in DNA: TGCAGCGTTGAACTAGGCAGGGGTTTGGGTAACTATGGCTACACCTTC.

This sequence joins TRBV6-1 and TRBJ2-1; weak D call: TRBD1 (7 bases). Germline V gives CDR1 MNHNS, CDR2 SASEGT. The V end lost 2 bases, the J end lost 6 bases, and 17 bases lay between the germline ends. This CDR3 comprises 16 residues. CDR3 sequence reads: CASSERGQGVLNEQFF. CDR3 coding DNA: TGTGCCAGCAGTGAACGGGGGCAGGGGGTCCTCAATGAGCAGTTCTTC.

This clone was recorded a few times. The chain is built from TRBV6-5 and TRBJ2-1; maybe TRBD1 (6 bases). Deletions cut 6 bases from V and 6 bases from J, with 18 bases between. CDR3 size: 15 residues. The germline CDR1 and CDR2 sequences are MNHEY and SVGAGI. The CDR3 nucleotides read TGTGCCAGCAGACCAATTCAGGGGCTACTCAATGAGCAGTTCTTC. It codes for CASRPIQGLLNEQFF.

DNA of the CDR3: TGCGCCAGCAGCGTGACAGGGGTTTTGGGTGAGCAGTACTTC. Translated, it gives CASSVTGVLGEQYF. This chain uses TRBV5-1 with TRBJ2-7, with 8 nucleotides matching TRBD1. The length of the CDR3 is 14 residues. Losses at the gene ends were 4 bases for V and 7 bases for J; bases not matched to a gene: 10. Germline values: CDR1 SGHRS, CDR2 YFSETQ.

The chain is built from TRBV5-8 and TRBJ2-7; 8 bases agree with TRBD2. V lost 2 bases, J lost 3 bases, and 1 base stayed unmatched. CDR3 length: 13 residues. CDR1 and CDR2 from the germline V gene are SGHTS and YDEGEE. CDR3 protein: CASSFTSGYEQYF. The CDR3 DNA reads as TGTGCCAGCAGCTTTACTAGCGGCTACGAGCAGTACTTC.

This clone was counted between two and nine times. J is TRBJ2-5 and V is TRBV11-3, with 9 bases that match TRBD1. V dropped 5 bases and J dropped 4; count of bases not matched to a gene: 2. Per germline, CDR1 SGHNT and CDR2 YENEEA. The CDR3 has 13 amino acids. The CDR3 sequence: CASSPDRGETQYF. The CDR3 DNA follows: TGTGCCAGCAGCCCGGACAGGGGAGAGACCCAGTACTTC.

The sample holds a few counts of this clone. This sequence joins TRBV5-1 and TRBJ2-5; D gene uncertain. CDR1 is SGHRS, CDR2 YFSETQ, per germline. V was shortened by 1 base and J by 5 bases, with 6 bases between the two germline ends. This CDR3 has 12 amino acids. The CDR3 loop is CASSLRSETQYF. As DNA, the CDR3 is TGCGCCAGCAGCTTGCGGTCCGAGACCCAGTACTTC.

The CDR3 spells CASSQSWTSGGVGADTQYF. In DNA form, the CDR3 reads TGCGCCAGCAGTCAATCCTGGACTAGCGGGGGGGTCGGTGCGGATACGCAGTATTTT. V usage is TRBV23-1 and J usage is TRBJ2-3, with TRBD2 matching 15 bases. TRBV23-1 is an ORF, and what it does is uncertain. CDR3 length: 19 residues. The ends lost 0 bases at V and 6 bases at J; junction bases unmatched: 10.

The table lists this clone with a few counts. J is TRBJ2-1 and V is TRBV10-3, with 8 bases fitting TRBD2. With V trimmed by 6 bases and J by 2 bases, 6 bases remained unmatched. This CDR3 spans 15 amino acids. CDR1 and CDR2 (germline): ENHRY, SYGVKD. The DNA of the CDR3 is TGTGCCATCAGAGATAGCGGGGTCGCCTACAATGAGCAGTTCTTC. Its translation is CAIRDSGVAYNEQFF.

In its sample, this clone was seen a few times. The rearrangement uses TRBV5-1 and TRBJ1-4, with 8 bases that match TRBD1. The CDR3 loop spans 15 amino acids. V lost 4 bases, J lost 6 bases, and 8 bases stayed unmatched. Germline CDR1 and CDR2: SGHRS and YFSETQ. CDR3 residues: CASSEGTGVYEKLFF. The CDR3, as DNA: TGCGCCAGCAGCGAGGGGACAGGCGTATATGAAAAACTGTTTTTT.

This clone has only a few counts. The rearrangement links TRBV15 to TRBJ1-2, with TRBD1 matching 7 bases. CDR3 length: 15 amino acids. Per germline, CDR1 LNHNV and CDR2 YYDKDF (reference sequence). Trimming took 5 bases from V and 2 from J; bases not matched to a gene: 8. The CDR3, as DNA: TGTGCCACCAGCGGCCGGGACAGAGTGAACTATGGCTACACCTTC. This translates into CATSGRDRVNYGYTF.

This clone was observed a handful of times. The genes are TRBV28 and TRBJ1-4, with 8 bases that match TRBD1. The V segment lost 6 bases and the J segment 8 bases; nucleotides outside the gene matches: 17. The length of the CDR3 is 17 residues. Germline V gene data show CDR1 as MDHEN and CDR2 as SYDVKM. CDR3 DNA: TGTGCCAGCAGCCCCCGGACAGGGAGGGTCCTTAACGAAAAACTGTTTTTT. It yields the protein CASSPRTGRVLNEKLFF.

This clone was picked up many times. This chain connects TRBV7-2 to TRBJ1-1; perhaps TRBD1 as D (6 bases). This CDR3 is 14 amino acids long. Germline V gene sequence: CDR1 SGHTA, CDR2 FQGNSA. V shed 3 bases and J shed 4 bases, with 12 bases lying between them. The CDR3 spells CASSFRGGSTEAFF. DNA for the CDR3: TGTGCCAGCAGCTTCAGGGGTGGCAGCACTGAAGCTTTCTTT.

The CDR3 sequence: CASSSVPPGQGSYEQYF. The DNA of the CDR3 is TGTGCCAGCTCATCCGTTCCACCGGGACAGGGCTCCTACGAGCAGTACTTC. This sequence joins TRBV18 and TRBJ2-7; 9 nucleotides match TRBD1. The CDR3 loop spans 17 amino acids. Germline-derived CDR1 and CDR2 are KGHSH and LQKENI. The V gene end was trimmed by 5 bases and the J gene end by 0 bases; junction bases not matched to a gene: 11.

This clone was seen a handful of times. The chain uses TRBV5-4 and TRBJ2-5, with 7 positions matching TRBD1. Germline V gene data show CDR1 as SGHNT and CDR2 as YYREEE (reference sequence). Losses at the gene ends were 4 bases for V and 5 bases for J; bases not matched to a gene: 8. The CDR3 extends over 14 amino acids. The CDR3 region is CASSPGGQWETQYF. Here the CDR3 DNA reads TGTGCCAGCAGCCCAGGGGGACAGTGGGAGACCCAGTACTTC.

This chain connects TRBV15 to TRBJ2-5; 12 bases align to TRBD1. This CDR3 region has 18 residues. Germline trimming cut 7 bases from V and 5 bases from J; bases unmatched to any gene: 17. Per the germline V gene, CDR1 is LNHNV and CDR2 is YYDKDF (reference sequence). CDR3 nucleotides: TGTGCCACCACCCCGTCCGGGACAGGGGGCGCGCAGCGGGAGACCCAGTACTTC. Encoded protein: CATTPSGTGGAQRETQYF.